These T cell receptor beta chains were read from a single sample in a study of cytomegalovirus exposure and HLA in healthy donors. Produced via immunoSEQ multiplex PCR; TCRdb's table is partial and in-frame only. The sample lists under 70,000 clones; over 70% were seen once. The sample comprised PBMCs. Receptors were obtained from a male donor in good health and CMV-seropositive. Each CDR3 is given with its conserved first and last residue. D genes are given only for firm matches. For some rows the clone size is stated as once, few or many, or as a class when expanded; others skip it.

j_gene: TRBJ2-4
d_gene: TRBD1
len: 15
abundance: NA
v_gene: TRBV27
CDR3aa: CASSVGQGAKNIQYF
CDR3nt: TGTGCCAGCAGTGTCGGACAGGGGGCCAAAAACATTCAGTACTTC

j_gene: TRBJ2-7
d_gene: NA
len: 15
abundance: NA
v_gene: TRBV27
CDR3aa: CASSFRRFGGYEQYF
CDR3nt: TGTGCCAGCAGTTTCAGACGGTTCGGGGGCTACGAGCAGTACTTC

j_gene: TRBJ2-5
d_gene: TRBD2
len: 14
abundance: NA
v_gene: TRBV30
CDR3aa: CAWRVAGGPETQYF
CDR3nt: TGTGCCTGGAGGGTAGCGGGGGGGCCGGAGACCCAGTACTTC

j_gene: TRBJ2-6
d_gene: NA
len: 14
abundance: NA
v_gene: TRBV6-4
CDR3aa: CASSEAAGANVLTF
CDR3nt: TGTGCCAGCAGTGAGGCTGCTGGGGCCAACGTCCTGACTTTC

j_gene: TRBJ1-6
d_gene: NA
len: 14
abundance: once
v_gene: TRBV7-9
CDR3aa: CASSLTDGRSPLHF
CDR3nt: TGTGCCAGCAGCCTCACCGACGGGAGGTCACCCCTCCACTTT

j_gene: TRBJ2-5
d_gene: TRBD2
len: 16
abundance: NA
v_gene: TRBV9
CDR3aa: CASSVGGGGVQETQYF
CDR3nt: TGTGCCAGCAGCGTAGGGGGCGGGGGGGTCCAAGAGACCCAGTACTTC

j_gene: TRBJ2-3
d_gene: NA
len: 12
abundance: NA
v_gene: TRBV5-4
CDR3aa: CASSLFADTQYF
CDR3nt: TGTGCCAGCAGCTTGTTTGCGGATACGCAGTATTTT

j_gene: TRBJ2-7
d_gene: TRBD2
len: 18
abundance: once
v_gene: TRBV5-3
CDR3aa: CARSHLRTSGALNYEQYF
CDR3nt: TGTGCCAGAAGCCATTTGCGGACTAGCGGGGCGTTAAACTACGAGCAGTACTTC

j_gene: TRBJ2-1
d_gene: NA
len: 13
abundance: NA
v_gene: TRBV11-2
CDR3aa: CASSLYRVDEQFF
CDR3nt: TGTGCCAGCAGCTTATATCGGGTGGATGAGCAGTTCTTC

j_gene: TRBJ2-7
d_gene: TRBD1
len: 14
abundance: NA
v_gene: TRBV2
CDR3aa: CASKQFTGDYEQYF
CDR3nt: TGTGCCAGCAAGCAGTTCACAGGGGACTACGAGCAGTACTTC

j_gene: TRBJ2-2
d_gene: NA
len: 14
abundance: NA
v_gene: TRBV5-1
CDR3aa: CATMDSARGGELFF
CDR3nt: TGCGCCACCATGGACTCGGCGCGAGGCGGGGAGCTGTTTTTT

j_gene: TRBJ2-7
d_gene: NA
len: 13
abundance: once
v_gene: TRBV4-2
CDR3aa: CASSQSGGDEQYF
CDR3nt: TGTGCCAGCAGCCAATCGGGGGGCGACGAGCAGTACTTC

j_gene: TRBJ1-5
d_gene: NA
len: 13
abundance: NA
v_gene: TRBV7-8
CDR3aa: CASSLTGTQPQHF
CDR3nt: TGTGCCAGCAGTCTCACAGGAACTCAGCCCCAGCATTTT

j_gene: TRBJ1-5
d_gene: NA
len: 15
abundance: NA
v_gene: TRBV10-2
CDR3aa: CASSANGQGKQPQHF
CDR3nt: TGCGCCAGCAGTGCGAACGGGCAGGGGAAGCAGCCCCAGCATTTT

j_gene: TRBJ2-3
d_gene: NA
len: 15
abundance: NA
v_gene: TRBV19
CDR3aa: CASREEGFSTDTQYF
CDR3nt: TGTGCCAGTAGGGAAGAGGGCTTTTCCACAGATACGCAGTATTTT

j_gene: TRBJ1-5
d_gene: NA
len: 13
abundance: NA
v_gene: TRBV18
CDR3aa: CASSPPGNQPQHF
CDR3nt: TGTGCCAGCTCACCGCCCGGGAATCAGCCCCAGCATTTT

j_gene: TRBJ2-5
d_gene: NA
len: 15
abundance: NA
v_gene: TRBV5-1
CDR3aa: CASSFLTGSQETQYF
CDR3nt: TGCGCCAGCAGCTTCCTGACTGGCTCCCAAGAGACCCAGTACTTC

j_gene: TRBJ1-4
d_gene: TRBD1
len: 14
abundance: NA
v_gene: TRBV27
CDR3aa: CASSFGTGVEKLFF
CDR3nt: TGTGCCAGCAGTTTCGGGACAGGGGTTGAAAAACTGTTTTTT

j_gene: TRBJ1-4
d_gene: TRBD1
len: 16
abundance: few
v_gene: TRBV2
CDR3aa: CASKYRGLSTNEKLFF
CDR3nt: TGTGCCAGTAAATACAGGGGGCTGTCGACTAATGAAAAACTGTTTTTT

j_gene: TRBJ2-3
d_gene: TRBD1
len: 18
abundance: NA
v_gene: TRBV7-6
CDR3aa: CASSAGTGGRVGTDTQYF
CDR3nt: TGTGCCAGCAGCGCCGGGACAGGGGGCCGGGTTGGCACAGATACGCAGTATTTT

j_gene: TRBJ1-2
d_gene: NA
len: 14
abundance: NA
v_gene: TRBV5-1
CDR3aa: CASSTLTPNYGYTF
CDR3nt: TGCGCCAGCAGCACGCTGACACCCAACTATGGCTACACCTTC

j_gene: TRBJ1-1
d_gene: NA
len: 14
abundance: NA
v_gene: TRBV5-6
CDR3aa: CASSSTGHLGEAFF
CDR3nt: TGTGCCAGCAGCTCGACGGGACACCTAGGAGAAGCTTTCTTT

j_gene: TRBJ2-3
d_gene: NA
len: 14
abundance: NA
v_gene: TRBV29-1
CDR3aa: CSVEVGAAADTQYF
CDR3nt: TGCAGCGTTGAAGTGGGGGCCGCTGCAGATACGCAGTATTTT

j_gene: TRBJ2-5
d_gene: TRBD1
len: 14
abundance: NA
v_gene: TRBV6-5
CDR3aa: CASSYSGTGETQYF
CDR3nt: TGTGCCAGCAGTTATTCCGGGACAGGGGAGACCCAGTACTTC

j_gene: TRBJ1-6
d_gene: NA
len: 16
abundance: once
v_gene: TRBV28
CDR3aa: CASRPFRDPYNSPLHF
CDR3nt: TGTGCCAGCAGGCCTTTTCGGGATCCCTATAATTCACCCCTCCACTTT

j_gene: TRBJ1-4
d_gene: NA
len: 16
abundance: few
v_gene: TRBV4-1
CDR3aa: CASSQTSGAPREKLFF
CDR3nt: TGCGCCAGCAGCCAGACCTCAGGGGCCCCCCGTGAAAAACTGTTTTTT

j_gene: TRBJ1-6
d_gene: NA
len: 14
abundance: NA
v_gene: TRBV9
CDR3aa: CASSVQGNNSPLHF
CDR3nt: TGTGCCAGCAGCGTACAGGGGAATAATTCACCCCTCCACTTT

j_gene: TRBJ2-5
d_gene: NA
len: 14
abundance: NA
v_gene: TRBV30
CDR3aa: CAWTHGGGWETQYF
CDR3nt: TGTGCCTGGACCCATGGGGGGGGCTGGGAGACCCAGTACTTC

j_gene: TRBJ1-4
d_gene: TRBD1
len: 14
abundance: NA
v_gene: TRBV4-3
CDR3aa: CASSPGTGAEKLFF
CDR3nt: TGCGCCAGCAGCCCCGGGACAGGAGCCGAAAAACTGTTTTTT

j_gene: TRBJ1-6
d_gene: TRBD1
len: 18
abundance: NA
v_gene: TRBV5-4
CDR3aa: CASSAGTGKSSYNSPLHF
CDR3nt: TGTGCCAGCAGCGCCGGGACAGGGAAGAGCTCCTATAATTCACCCCTCCACTTT

j_gene: TRBJ1-3
d_gene: NA
len: 14
abundance: once
v_gene: TRBV7-9
CDR3aa: CASSSRVHGNTIYF
CDR3nt: TGTGCCAGCAGCTCCAGGGTTCACGGAAACACCATATATTTT

j_gene: TRBJ2-7
d_gene: NA
len: 15
abundance: once
v_gene: TRBV25-1
CDR3aa: CASSGIRWIEDEQYF
CDR3nt: TGTGCCAGCAGTGGAATCCGTTGGATTGAGGACGAGCAGTACTTC

j_gene: TRBJ2-7
d_gene: NA
len: 13
abundance: NA
v_gene: TRBV7-8
CDR3aa: CASSLGGGYEQYF
CDR3nt: TGTGCCAGCAGCTTAGGGGGAGGCTACGAGCAGTACTTC

j_gene: TRBJ2-7
d_gene: TRBD2
len: 14
abundance: NA
v_gene: TRBV11-2
CDR3aa: CASSSLAGSYEQYF
CDR3nt: TGTGCCAGCAGCTCGTTAGCGGGGAGCTACGAGCAGTACTTC

j_gene: TRBJ2-7
d_gene: TRBD1
len: 15
abundance: NA
v_gene: TRBV5-4
CDR3aa: CASSKGQGTSYEQYF
CDR3nt: TGTGCCAGCAGCAAGGGACAGGGGACCTCCTACGAGCAGTACTTC

j_gene: TRBJ2-7
d_gene: TRBD1
len: 16
abundance: NA
v_gene: TRBV9
CDR3aa: CASSTSQRGDSYEQYF
CDR3nt: TGTGCCAGCAGCACATCGCAGAGAGGGGACAGTTACGAGCAGTACTTC

j_gene: TRBJ1-2
d_gene: NA
len: 12
abundance: NA
v_gene: TRBV7-2
CDR3aa: CASSLDGYGYTF
CDR3nt: TGTGCCAGCAGCTTAGACGGCTATGGCTACACCTTC

j_gene: TRBJ2-5
d_gene: TRBD1
len: 14
abundance: few
v_gene: TRBV7-8
CDR3aa: CASRSTGEQETQYF
CDR3nt: TGTGCCAGCAGGTCGACAGGGGAACAAGAGACCCAGTACTTC

j_gene: TRBJ1-5
d_gene: NA
len: 14
abundance: few
v_gene: TRBV4-1
CDR3aa: CASSQESRDEAQHF
CDR3nt: TGCGCCAGCAGCCAAGAGTCCAGGGATGAAGCCCAGCATTTT

j_gene: TRBJ2-5
d_gene: NA
len: 19
abundance: NA
v_gene: TRBV4-1
CDR3aa: CASSQDGSKTLQTQETQYF
CDR3nt: TGCGCCAGCAGCCAAGATGGTTCGAAGACACTGCAAACTCAAGAGACCCAGTACTTC

j_gene: TRBJ1-2
d_gene: NA
len: 15
abundance: NA
v_gene: TRBV18
CDR3aa: CASSRGGPSNYGYTF
CDR3nt: TGTGCCAGCTCCCGCGGGGGTCCCTCTAACTATGGCTACACCTTC

j_gene: TRBJ2-7
d_gene: NA
len: 15
abundance: once
v_gene: TRBV13
CDR3aa: CASSISGKRSYEQYF
CDR3nt: TGTGCCAGCAGCATTTCAGGGAAAAGGAGCTACGAGCAGTACTTC

j_gene: TRBJ2-7
d_gene: TRBD1
len: 15
abundance: NA
v_gene: TRBV4-1
CDR3aa: CASSRTGTGSYEQYF
CDR3nt: TGCGCCAGCAGCCGCACCGGGACAGGCTCCTACGAGCAGTACTTC

j_gene: TRBJ1-1
d_gene: TRBD1
len: 15
abundance: NA
v_gene: TRBV7-9
CDR3aa: CASSLPLDREPEAFF
CDR3nt: TGTGCCAGCAGCCTACCCCTGGACAGGGAGCCTGAAGCTTTCTTT

j_gene: TRBJ2-7
d_gene: NA
len: 16
abundance: NA
v_gene: TRBV4-3
CDR3aa: CASSPNLMDSSYEQYF
CDR3nt: TGCGCCAGCAGCCCGAACCTGATGGACAGCTCCTACGAGCAGTACTTC

j_gene: TRBJ1-6
d_gene: NA
len: 15
abundance: NA
v_gene: TRBV27
CDR3aa: CASSLPGHPNSPLHF
CDR3nt: TGTGCCAGCAGTCTTCCGGGACACCCTAATTCACCCCTCCACTTT

j_gene: TRBJ2-6
d_gene: NA
len: 14
abundance: few
v_gene: TRBV28
CDR3aa: CASRPRSGANVLTF
CDR3nt: TGTGCCAGCAGACCCCGGTCTGGGGCCAACGTCCTGACTTTC

j_gene: TRBJ2-3
d_gene: TRBD2
len: 14
abundance: NA
v_gene: TRBV29-1
CDR3aa: CSVTSGGFTDTQYF
CDR3nt: TGCAGCGTTACTAGCGGGGGGTTCACAGATACGCAGTATTTT

j_gene: TRBJ1-2
d_gene: TRBD1
len: 15
abundance: NA
v_gene: TRBV4-2
CDR3aa: CASSQEQQGTDGYTF
CDR3nt: TGTGCCAGCAGCCAAGAACAACAGGGGACGGATGGCTACACCTTC